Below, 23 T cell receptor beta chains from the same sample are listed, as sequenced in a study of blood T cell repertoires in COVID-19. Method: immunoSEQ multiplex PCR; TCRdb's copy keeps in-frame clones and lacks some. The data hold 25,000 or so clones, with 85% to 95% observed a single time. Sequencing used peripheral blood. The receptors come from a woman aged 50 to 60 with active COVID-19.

The CDR3 is CASSAAGTLGTEAFF. As DNA, the CDR3 is TGTGCCAGCAGCGCAGCCGGGACACTAGGCACTGAAGCTTTCTTT. The gene calls are TRBV28 and TRBJ1-1, with TRBD1 as a possible D gene (6 bases). Looked up from germline, CDR1 is MDHEN and CDR2 is SYDVKM. The CDR3 runs 15 residues. V lost 6 bases and J 4 bases, leaving 18 bases between the germline ends. The entire variable domain, with the rest obtained from reference TRBV28 and TRBJ1-1, is as follows: DVKVTQSSRYLVKRTGEKVFLECVQDMDHENMFWYRQDPGLGLRLIYFSYDVKMKEKGDIPEGYSVSREKKERFSLILESASTNQTSMYLCASSAAGTLGTEAFFGQGTRLTVV.

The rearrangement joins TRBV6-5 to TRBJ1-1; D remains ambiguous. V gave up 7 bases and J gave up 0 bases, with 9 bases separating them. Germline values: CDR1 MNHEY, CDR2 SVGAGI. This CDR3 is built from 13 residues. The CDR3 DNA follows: TGTGCCAGCAACTGGGAGGTGAACACTGAAGCTTTCTTT. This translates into CASNWEVNTEAFF.

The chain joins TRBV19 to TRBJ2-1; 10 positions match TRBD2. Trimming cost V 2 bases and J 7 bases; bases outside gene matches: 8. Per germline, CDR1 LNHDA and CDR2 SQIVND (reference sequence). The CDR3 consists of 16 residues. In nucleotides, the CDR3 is TGTGCCAGTAGTATAATCCTAGCGGGAGAAAAGAATGAGCAGTTCTTC. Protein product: CASSIILAGEKNEQFF. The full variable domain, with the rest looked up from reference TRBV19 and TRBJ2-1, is DGGITQSPKYLFRKEGQNVTLSCEQNLNHDAMYWYRQDPGQGLRLIYYSQIVNDFQKGDIAEGYSVSREKKESFPLTVTSAQKNPTAFYLCASSIILAGEKNEQFFGPGTRLTVL.

As DNA, the CDR3 is TGCGCCAGCAGCCAGGGGAGCGGGGGGCCGTACAATGAGCAGTTCTTC. Protein product: CASSQGSGGPYNEQFF. The chain joins TRBV5-1 to TRBJ2-1, with 9 bases fitting TRBD2. Losses at the gene ends were 4 bases for V and 4 bases for J; bases not matched to a gene: 9. This CDR3 is built from 16 residues. Germline assignment: CDR1 SGHRS and CDR2 YFSETQ.

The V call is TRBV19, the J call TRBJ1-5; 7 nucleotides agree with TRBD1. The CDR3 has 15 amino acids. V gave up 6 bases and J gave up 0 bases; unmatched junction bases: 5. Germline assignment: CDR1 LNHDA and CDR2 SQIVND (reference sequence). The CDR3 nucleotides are TGTGCCAGTAGCTGGGGGACAGTTAGCAATCAGCCCCAGCATTTT. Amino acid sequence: CASSWGTVSNQPQHF. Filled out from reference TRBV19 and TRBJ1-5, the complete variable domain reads DGGITQSPKYLFRKEGQNVTLSCEQNLNHDAMYWYRQDPGQGLRLIYYSQIVNDFQKGDIAEGYSVSREKKESFPLTVTSAQKNPTAFYLCASSWGTVSNQPQHFGDGTRLSIL.

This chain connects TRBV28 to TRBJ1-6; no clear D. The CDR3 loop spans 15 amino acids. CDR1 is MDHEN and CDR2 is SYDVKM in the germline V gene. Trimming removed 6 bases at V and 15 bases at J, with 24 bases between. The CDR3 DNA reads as TGTGCCAGCAGGGCGGAGGAAGCCGGTAGTTTAGACCTCCACTTT. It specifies CASRAEEAGSLDLHF.

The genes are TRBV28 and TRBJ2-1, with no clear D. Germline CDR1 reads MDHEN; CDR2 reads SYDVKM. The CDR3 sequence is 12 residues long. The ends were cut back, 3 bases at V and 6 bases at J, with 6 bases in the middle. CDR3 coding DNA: TGTGCCAGCAGTTTTTCCGTCAATGAGCAGTTCTTC. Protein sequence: CASSFSVNEQFF.

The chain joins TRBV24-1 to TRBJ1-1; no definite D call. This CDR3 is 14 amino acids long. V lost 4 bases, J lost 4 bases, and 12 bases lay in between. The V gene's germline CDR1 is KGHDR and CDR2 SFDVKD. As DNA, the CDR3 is TGTGCCACCAGTGAATCCGACCGGGGCACTGAAGCTTTCTTT. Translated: CATSESDRGTEAFF.

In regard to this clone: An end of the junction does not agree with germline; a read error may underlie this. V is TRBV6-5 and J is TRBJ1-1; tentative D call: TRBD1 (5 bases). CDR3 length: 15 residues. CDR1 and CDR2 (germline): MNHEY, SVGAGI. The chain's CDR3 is CASRPSTGENPEAFF. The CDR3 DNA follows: TGTGCCAGCAGACCTTCGACGGGGGAGAACCCTGAAGCTTTCTTT.

CDR3 bases: TGTGCCACCAGCAGAGGGAGAGGGGGAAGGACTGAAGCTTTCTTT. It encodes CATSRGRGGRTEAFF. The chain recombines TRBV15 with TRBJ1-1; TRBD1 is a possible D gene (6 bases). The germline V gene has CDR1 LNHNV and CDR2 YYDKDF (reference sequence). V lost 1 base and J 5 bases, leaving 14 bases between the germline ends. The CDR3 sequence is 15 residues long.

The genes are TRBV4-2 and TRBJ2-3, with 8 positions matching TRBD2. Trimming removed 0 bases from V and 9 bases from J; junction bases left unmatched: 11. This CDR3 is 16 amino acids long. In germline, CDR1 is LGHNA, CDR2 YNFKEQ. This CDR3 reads CASSQDFGGGRNTQYF. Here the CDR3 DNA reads TGTGCCAGCAGCCAAGATTTCGGGGGGGGGCGCAACACGCAGTATTTT.

The CDR3 nucleotides are TGCGCCAGCACGGGACAGGGGCGAGGCGAGCAGTACTTC. As protein: CASTGQGRGEQYF. The genes are TRBV5-1 and TRBJ2-7, with 10 bases aligning to TRBD1. V dropped 6 bases and J dropped 6; count of bases not matched to a gene: 6. Germline-derived CDR1 and CDR2 are SGHRS and YFSETQ. This CDR3 has 13 residues.

The CDR3 DNA reads TGTGCCACCAGTGATGGGGCCATGGATACGCAGTATTTT. Its protein product is CATSDGAMDTQYF. V gene TRBV24-1 combines with J gene TRBJ2-3, with a tentative D call TRBD1 (5 bases). Germline V CDR1 and CDR2: KGHDR, SFDVKD. The CDR3 loop spans 13 amino acids. V lost 3 bases and J 6 bases, leaving 9 bases between the germline ends.

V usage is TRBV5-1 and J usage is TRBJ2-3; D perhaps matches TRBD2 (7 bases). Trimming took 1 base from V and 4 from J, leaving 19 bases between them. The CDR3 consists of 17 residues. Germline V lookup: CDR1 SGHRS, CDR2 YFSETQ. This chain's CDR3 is CASSLSPGGGGADTQYF. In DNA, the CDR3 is TGCGCCAGCAGCTTGTCTCCCGGGGGCGGGGGAGCAGATACGCAGTATTTT. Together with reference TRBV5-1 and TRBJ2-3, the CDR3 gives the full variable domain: KAGVTQTPRYLIKTRGQQVTLSCSPISGHRSVSWYQQTPGQGLQFLFEYFSETQRNKGNFPGRFSGRQFSNSRSEMNVSTLELGDSALYLCASSLSPGGGGADTQYFGPGTRLTVL.

The CDR3 is CASSRGDYNEQFF. The DNA for the CDR3 is TGCGCCAGCAGCCGGGGGGATTACAATGAGCAGTTCTTC. This chain joins TRBV5-1 and TRBJ2-1; 7 bases map to TRBD2. V dropped 4 bases and J dropped 4; count of bases not matched to a gene: 2. Germline lookup yields CDR1 SGHRS and CDR2 YFSETQ. This CDR3 has 13 amino acids.

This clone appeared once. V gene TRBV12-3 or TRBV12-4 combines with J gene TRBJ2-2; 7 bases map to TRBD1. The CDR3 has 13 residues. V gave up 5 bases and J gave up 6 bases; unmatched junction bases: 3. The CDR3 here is CASSPGTAGELFF. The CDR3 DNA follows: TGTGCCAGCAGTCCCGGGACAGCCGGGGAGCTGTTTTTT.

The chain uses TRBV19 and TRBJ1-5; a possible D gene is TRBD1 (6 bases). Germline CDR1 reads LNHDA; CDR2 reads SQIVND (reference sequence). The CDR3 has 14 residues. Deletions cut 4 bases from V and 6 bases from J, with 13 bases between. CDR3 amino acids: CASSSDRWTQPQHF. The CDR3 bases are TGTGCCAGTAGTAGTGACAGGTGGACTCAGCCCCAGCATTTT.

For the CDR3, the DNA is TGTGCCACGGATTCGCAGGGAGGATATGAGCAGTTCTTC. Its translation: CATDSQGGYEQFF. The chain recombines TRBV28 with TRBJ2-1; D perhaps matches TRBD2 (6 bases). Trimming left V 10 bases short and J 8 bases short, with 18 bases between. The CDR3 contains 13 residues. CDR1 is MDHEN, CDR2 SYDVKM, per germline.

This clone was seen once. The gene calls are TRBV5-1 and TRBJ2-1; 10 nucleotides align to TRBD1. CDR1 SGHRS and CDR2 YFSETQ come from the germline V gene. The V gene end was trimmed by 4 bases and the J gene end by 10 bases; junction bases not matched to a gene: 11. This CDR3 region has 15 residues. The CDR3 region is CASSPRDRGSAEQFF. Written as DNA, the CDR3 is TGCGCCAGCAGCCCCCGGGACAGGGGCTCGGCGGAGCAGTTCTTC.

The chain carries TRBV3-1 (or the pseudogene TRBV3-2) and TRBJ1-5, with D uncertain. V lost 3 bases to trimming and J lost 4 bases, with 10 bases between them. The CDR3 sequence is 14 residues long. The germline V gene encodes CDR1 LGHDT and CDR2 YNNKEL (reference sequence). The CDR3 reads CASSHSAGNQPQHF. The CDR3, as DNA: TGTGCCAGCAGCCACTCAGCGGGTAATCAGCCCCAGCATTTT.

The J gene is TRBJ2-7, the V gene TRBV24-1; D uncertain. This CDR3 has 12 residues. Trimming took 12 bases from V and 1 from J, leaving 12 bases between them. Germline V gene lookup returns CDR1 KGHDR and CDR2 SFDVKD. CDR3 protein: CASIAESYEQYV. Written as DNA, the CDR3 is TGTGCCTCCATTGCGGAGTCCTACGAGCAGTACGTC.

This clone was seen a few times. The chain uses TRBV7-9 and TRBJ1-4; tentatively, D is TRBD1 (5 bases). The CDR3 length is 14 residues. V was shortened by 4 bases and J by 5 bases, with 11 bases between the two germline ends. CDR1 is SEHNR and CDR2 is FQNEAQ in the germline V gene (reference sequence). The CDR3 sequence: CASSSQGGNEKLFF. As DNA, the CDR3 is TGTGCCAGCAGCTCCCAGGGAGGGAATGAAAAACTGTTTTTT.

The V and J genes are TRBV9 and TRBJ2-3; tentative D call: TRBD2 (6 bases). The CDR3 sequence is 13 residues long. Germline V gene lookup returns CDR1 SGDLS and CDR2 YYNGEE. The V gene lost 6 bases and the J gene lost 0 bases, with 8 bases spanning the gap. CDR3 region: CASNAGSTDTQYF. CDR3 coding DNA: TGTGCCAGCAATGCGGGGAGCACAGATACGCAGTATTTT.